These 23 T cell receptor beta chains were sequenced from one sample in a study of CD8 T cells in ankylosing spondylitis (dated by TCRdb to 2015 to 2018). The receptor library was made with 5' RACE. Instrument on record: Illumina HiSeq 2500. The public reads were reprocessed in TCRdb via fastp at Q25 and MiXCR, keeping in-frame beta chains. Identical CDR3 proteins give one entry, which carries the most common genes and DNA. The sample includes about 400,000 distinct CDR3 sequences, with approximately 22% observed a single time. Together, the top ten hold around 13% of the sample. The specimen was blood, either unsorted or a sorted T cell fraction (not recorded which). The receptors shown here come from a male donor with ankylosing spondylitis or in good health (not recorded which).

V and J are TRBV27 and TRBJ2-7; 8 nucleotides line up with TRBD2. Germline values: CDR1 MNHEY, CDR2 SMNVEV (reference sequence). CDR3 size: 14 residues. V was clipped by 8 bases and J by 7 bases; unmatched bases: 13. The CDR3 is CASGPGLDRSEQYF. Written as DNA, the CDR3 is TGTGCCAGCGGCCCGGGACTAGACCGCTCGGAGCAGTACTTC.

The rearrangement uses TRBV10-2 and TRBJ1-4; no firm D call. The CDR3 has 12 residues. Trimming left V 2 bases short and J 8 bases short, with 6 bases between. Per germline, CDR1 WSHSY and CDR2 SAAADI. For the CDR3, the DNA is TGCGCCAGCAGTGAGGGAGGCGAAAAACTGTTTTTT. Translating gives CASSEGGEKLFF.

The chain recombines TRBV12-3 or TRBV12-4 with TRBJ2-1; tentative D call: TRBD2 (6 bases). The ends were cut back, 4 bases at V and 7 bases at J, with 14 bases in the middle. This CDR3 is built from 14 residues. CDR3 DNA sequence: TGTGCCAGCAGTTCCCTTTCGCGGGGAAATGAGCAGTTCTTC. Its protein is CASSSLSRGNEQFF.

This clonotype was counted between two and nine times. The chain employs TRBV29-1 and TRBJ2-2; D possibly uses TRBD1 or TRBD2 (5 bases each). This CDR3 has 13 amino acids. Germline CDR1 SQVTM, CDR2 ANQGSEA. V lost 2 bases to trimming and J lost 5 bases, with 9 bases between them. Written as DNA, the CDR3 is TGCAGCGTTGAATCCGAGGGGACCGGGGAGCTGTTTTTT. Translating it yields CSVESEGTGELFF.

This clonotype showed up just a few times. V is TRBV20-1 and J is TRBJ2-1, with 8 bases fitting TRBD1. Germline V gene data show CDR1 as DFQATT and CDR2 as SNEGSKA (reference sequence). J gave up 6 bases and V 4 bases, and 14 bases lay outside the gene matches. The CDR3 is made up of 16 amino acids. The CDR3 DNA follows: TGCAGTGCTAAGGGGACAGACAGGGGATTTGGCAATGAGCAGTTCTTC. This gives the protein CSAKGTDRGFGNEQFF.

In DNA, the CDR3 is TGTGCCCTTGCCGATTGGCTGTTCATGGAAGCTTTCTTT. Translating it yields CALADWLFMEAFF. The chain has TRBV30 and TRBJ1-1, with no clear D. From germline, CDR1 is GTSNPN and CDR2 SVGIG (reference sequence). This CDR3 spans 13 amino acids. Trimming cost V 8 bases and J 8 bases, with 21 bases left between them.

Many counts were recorded for this clonotype. The chain couples TRBV27 to TRBJ2-2; D unclear. This CDR3 spans 14 amino acids. Germline loops: CDR1 MNHEY, CDR2 SMNVEV (reference sequence). Trimming cost V 5 bases and J 1 base, with 8 bases left between them. CDR3 amino acids: CASSPGGNTGELFF. The DNA of the CDR3 is TGTGCCAGCAGTCCCGGCGGGAACACCGGGGAGCTGTTTTTT.

This clonotype was seen a handful of times. As DNA, the CDR3 is TGTGCCAGCAGCCCCCTGTGGGGGACACAAGAGACCCAGTACTTC. Amino acid sequence: CASSPLWGTQETQYF. This chain links TRBV5-5 with TRBJ2-5; tentative D call: TRBD1 (6 bases). V lost 4 bases, J lost 2 bases, and 15 bases lay in between. CDR3 length: 15 amino acids. Per the germline V gene, CDR1 is SGHKS and CDR2 is YYEKEE (reference sequence). Drawing the rest from reference TRBV5-5 and TRBJ2-5, the complete variable domain is DAGVTQSPTHLIKTRGQQVTLRCSPISGHKSVSWYQQVLGQGPQFIFQYYEKEERGRGNFPDRFSARQFPNYSSELNVNALLLGDSALYLCASSPLWGTQETQYFGPGTRLLVL.

This clonotype turned up a few times. The V and J genes are TRBV3-1 and TRBJ2-2; no clear D gene. Trimming cost V 0 bases and J 6 bases, with 8 bases left between them. In germline, CDR1 is LGHDT, CDR2 YNNKEL (reference sequence). This CDR3 contains 14 residues. This CDR3 reads CASSQDVFAGELFF. The CDR3 coding sequence is TGTGCCAGCAGCCAAGATGTCTTTGCCGGGGAGCTGTTTTTT. The variable domain in full, with the rest retrieved from reference TRBV3-1 and TRBJ2-2, is DTAVSQTPKYLVTQMGNDKSIKCEQNLGHDTMYWYKQDSKKFLKIMFSYNNKELIINETVPNRFSPKSPDKAHLNLHINSLELGDSAVYFCASSQDVFAGELFFGEGSRLTVL.

The genes are TRBV4-2 and TRBJ2-1; 11 bases are shared with TRBD2. CDR1 is LGHNA, CDR2 YNFKEQ, per germline. Germline trimming cut 0 bases from V and 3 bases from J; bases unmatched to any gene: 10. CDR3 size: 19 residues. The CDR3 is CASSQDPEPSGGNYNEQFF. DNA for the CDR3: TGTGCCAGCAGCCAAGACCCCGAGCCTAGCGGGGGGAACTACAATGAGCAGTTCTTC.

This rearrangement joins TRBV6-2 or TRBV6-3 to TRBJ2-2; D is undetermined. CDR3 size: 14 residues. Trimming shortened V by 5 bases and J by 1 base, and 8 bases separated the two germline ends. Looked up from germline, CDR1 is MNHEY and CDR2 is SVGEGT. CDR3 in DNA: TGTGCCAGCAGTCGGTGGCGGAACACCGGGGAGCTGTTTTTT. It encodes CASSRWRNTGELFF.

The chain carries TRBV28 and TRBJ2-3, with 9 bases aligning to TRBD1. This CDR3 is built from 17 residues. The germline CDR1 and CDR2 sequences are MDHEN and SYDVKM. Losses at the gene ends were 2 bases for V and 4 bases for J; bases not matched to a gene: 10. In nucleotides, the CDR3 is TGTGCCAGCAGTTTAGCTGGGACAGGGTTCCTTGCAGATACGCAGTATTTT. This translates into CASSLAGTGFLADTQYF.

This clonotype was seen a few times. The rearrangement joins TRBV12-3 or TRBV12-4 to TRBJ2-1, with 9 bases fitting TRBD2. This CDR3 has 15 amino acids. Losses at the gene ends were 1 base for V and 6 bases for J; bases not matched to a gene: 4. In DNA, the CDR3 is TGTGCCAGCAGTTTAGGGATAGCGGGGGTCAATGAGCAGTTCTTC. It is translated as CASSLGIAGVNEQFF.

This CDR3 is CASPDGNLMNTEAFF. The CDR3 DNA follows: TGTGCCAGTCCGGACGGGAACCTTATGAACACTGAAGCTTTCTTT. V usage is TRBV11-2 and J usage is TRBJ1-1; the D is unclear. CDR1 is SGHAT, CDR2 FQNNGV, per germline. The V end was cut by 9 bases, the J end by 0 bases, with 17 bases between. This CDR3 spans 15 amino acids.

This rearrangement joins TRBV27 to TRBJ2-3; D uncertain. The CDR3 has 11 residues. Trimming shortened V by 6 bases and J by 2 bases, and 3 bases separated the two germline ends. Germline lookup yields CDR1 MNHEY and CDR2 SMNVEV (reference sequence). As DNA, the CDR3 is TGTGCCAGCAGAATCACAGATACGCAGTATTTT. Residues: CASRITDTQYF.

Only a few counts were recorded for this clonotype. The chain joins TRBV20-1 to TRBJ1-2; D not resolved. Per germline, CDR1 DFQATT and CDR2 SNEGSKA (reference sequence). V shed 3 bases and J shed 0 bases, with 8 bases lying between them. The CDR3 is 13 residues long. The CDR3 DNA reads TGCAGTGCTAGGCACAGCGCTAACTATGGCTACACCTTC. Translating it yields CSARHSANYGYTF.

V gene TRBV7-9 combines with J gene TRBJ2-5, with 9 positions matching TRBD1. The CDR3 spans 15 residues. V lost 1 base and J lost 0; bases outside the gene matches: 0. CDR1 is SEHNR, CDR2 FQNEAQ, per germline (reference sequence). The CDR3, as DNA: TGTGCCAGCAGCTTAGGACAGGGGGACCAAGAGACCCAGTACTTC. This codes for CASSLGQGDQETQYF.

The gene calls are TRBV5-1 and TRBJ2-5; no reliable D call. Germline assignment: CDR1 SGHRS and CDR2 YFSETQ. The CDR3 is 13 amino acids. Trimming took 1 base from V and 5 from J, leaving 9 bases between them. CDR3 residues: CASSLTRAETQYF. The CDR3 DNA sequence: TGCGCCAGCAGCTTGACCCGGGCGGAGACCCAGTACTTC. The complete variable domain, with remaining parts taken from reference TRBV5-1 and TRBJ2-5, reads KAGVTQTPRYLIKTRGQQVTLSCSPISGHRSVSWYQQTPGQGLQFLFEYFSETQRNKGNFPGRFSGRQFSNSRSEMNVSTLELGDSALYLCASSLTRAETQYFGPGTRLLVL.

The chain uses TRBV27 and TRBJ2-3, with D possibly matching TRBD1 (5 bases). Trimming removed 3 bases at V and 11 bases at J, with 18 bases between. The CDR3 is made up of 14 amino acids. Germline V gives CDR1 MNHEY, CDR2 SMNVEV (reference sequence). This CDR3 reads CASSFSPAGSEQYF. The CDR3 coding sequence is TGTGCCAGCAGTTTTTCCCCCGCAGGGTCTGAGCAGTATTTT.

In its sample, this clonotype was seen many times. The V and J genes are TRBV7-9 and TRBJ2-7; 9 nucleotides match TRBD1. The CDR3 covers 15 residues. CDR1 and CDR2 from the germline V gene are SEHNR and FQNEAQ (reference sequence). V lost 7 bases and J lost 1; bases outside the gene matches: 8. The chain's CDR3 is CASIGGTGRSYEQYF. CDR3 DNA sequence: TGTGCCAGCATCGGAGGGACAGGGAGATCCTACGAGCAGTACTTC.

This clonotype was observed a few times. The gene calls are TRBV5-1 and TRBJ2-3; the match to TRBD2 covers 12 bases. The CDR3 length is 17 residues. V gave up 0 bases and J gave up 3 bases; unmatched junction bases: 5. The germline gives CDR1 SGHRS, CDR2 YFSETQ. The DNA of the CDR3 is TGCGCCAGCAGCTTGGCCCTAGCGGGGGGGCAAACAGATACGCAGTATTTT. Translated, it gives CASSLALAGGQTDTQYF.

This clonotype appeared a few times. The chain uses TRBV20-1 and TRBJ2-5; TRBD2 might be the D (5 bases). Germline CDR1 and CDR2: DFQATT and SNEGSKA (reference sequence). The ends were cut back, 0 bases at V and 7 bases at J, with 12 bases in the middle. The CDR3 is 13 residues long. The CDR3 protein is CSARDYGDVTQYF. CDR3 bases: TGCAGTGCTAGAGATTACGGGGATGTGACCCAGTACTTC.

A few counts support this clonotype. The CDR3 nucleotides read TGTGCCAGCAGCCCCCTAGCGGGGAGCACAGATACGCAGTATTTT. This encodes CASSPLAGSTDTQYF. The rearrangement uses TRBV5-6 and TRBJ2-3; the match to TRBD2 covers 9 bases. The germline V gene has CDR1 SGHDT and CDR2 YYEEEE. J was trimmed by 0 bases and V by 4 bases; bases with no gene match: 3. This CDR3 has 15 amino acids.